One sample yielded the 22 T cell receptor beta chains listed below, sequenced in a study of Ad26.COV2.S vaccination and SARS-CoV-2 variants. Only in-frame clones appear in the TCRdb table, and some are missing; sequencing was by immunoSEQ multiplex PCR. The sample includes just over 350,000 clones, 92% seen only once; the top ten take 3% to 5%. This sample comprised peripheral blood, obtained after recovery from COVID-19. These receptors all come from a human donor who had recovered from COVID-19.

The chain links TRBV10-3 to TRBJ2-3, with D maybe TRBD2 (6 bases). Trimming took off 10 bases at V and 2 bases at J, with 10 bases between the two ends. This CDR3 region has 12 residues. CDR1 ENHRY and CDR2 SYGVKD come from the germline V gene. CDR3 DNA sequence: TGTGCCACGACGGGGGACACAGATACGCAGTATTTT. Residues: CATTGDTDTQYF.

The chain couples TRBV19 to TRBJ1-5; D not certain. The germline V gene encodes CDR1 LNHDA and CDR2 SQIVND (reference sequence). Trimming removed 5 bases from V and 5 bases from J, with 10 bases in between. The CDR3 length is 13 residues. The CDR3 protein is CASSSDRDQPQHF. For the CDR3, the DNA is TGTGCCAGTAGTTCTGACCGCGATCAGCCCCAGCATTTT.

The chain employs TRBV11-2 and TRBJ1-6, with D perhaps TRBD1 (5 bases). CDR1 and CDR2 (germline): SGHAT, FQNNGV. CDR3 length equals 15 residues. The V end was cut by 3 bases, the J end by 0 bases, with 6 bases between. The CDR3 region is CASSLGGSYNSPLHF. The CDR3 region has the DNA TGTGCCAGCAGCTTGGGGGGCTCCTATAATTCACCCCTCCACTTT. The full variable domain, rest sourced from reference TRBV11-2 and TRBJ1-6, is EAGVAQSPRYKIIEKRQSVAFWCNPISGHATLYWYQQILGQGPKLLIQFQNNGVVDDSQLPKDRFSAERLKGVDSTLKIQPAKLEDSAVYLCASSLGGSYNSPLHFGNGTRLTVT.

This chain joins TRBV6-6 and TRBJ2-1; D uncertain. The CDR3 consists of 13 residues. V dropped 2 bases and J dropped 7 bases, with 9 bases sitting between them. Germline V gives CDR1 MNHNY, CDR2 SVGAGI (reference sequence). CDR3 loop: CASSYDPGNEQFF. The CDR3 nucleotides read TGTGCCAGCAGTTACGACCCCGGGAATGAGCAGTTCTTC.

The gene calls are TRBV5-1 and TRBJ2-1; D is ambiguous. V lost 0 bases and J 4 bases, leaving 11 bases between the germline ends. CDR1 and CDR2 from the germline V gene are SGHRS and YFSETQ. The CDR3 is made up of 15 amino acids. The CDR3 bases are TGCGCCAGCAGCTTGGTCCAGACAATATACAATGAGCAGTTCTTC. It translates to CASSLVQTIYNEQFF.

The chain is built from TRBV29-1 and TRBJ1-2; 7 nucleotides align to TRBD1. CDR1 and CDR2 from the germline V gene are SQVTM and ANQGSEA. V shed 2 bases and J 8 bases; nucleotides not matched to a gene: 8. The CDR3 sequence is 13 residues long. The chain's CDR3 is CSVEWTGGEGYTF. CDR3 coding DNA: TGCAGCGTTGAATGGACAGGTGGGGAGGGCTACACCTTC.

The V call is TRBV5-1, the J call TRBJ2-1; no firm D call. Germline loops: CDR1 SGHRS, CDR2 YFSETQ. Deletions cut 3 bases from V and 5 bases from J, with 21 bases between. The CDR3 has 17 residues. CDR3 sequence reads: CASSSPTVGSTDNEQFF. The CDR3 region has the DNA TGCGCCAGCAGCTCCCCAACAGTGGGCAGTACGGACAATGAGCAGTTCTTC.

CDR3 DNA: TGTGCCATCAGTGAGTCCGACAGGTTGAATGAAAAACTGTTTTTT. Its protein is CAISESDRLNEKLFF. This chain joins TRBV10-3 and TRBJ1-4; weak D call: TRBD1 (6 bases). The germline V gene has CDR1 ENHRY and CDR2 SYGVKD. The CDR3 is 15 amino acids. Trimming removed 0 bases at V and 5 bases at J, with 10 bases between.

The V gene is TRBV2, the J gene TRBJ2-7, with a tentative D call TRBD1 (5 bases). The V gene lost 1 base and the J gene lost 5 bases, with 15 bases spanning the gap. CDR3 length: 15 residues. Germline CDR1 is SNHLY and CDR2 is FYNNEI. The DNA of the CDR3 is TGTGCCAGCAGTGAAGAAGTCAGGGTGGCCGACGAGCAGTACTTC. Protein product: CASSEEVRVADEQYF. Variable domain in full (rest from reference TRBV2 and TRBJ2-7): EPEVTQTPSHQVTQMGQEVILRCVPISNHLYFYWYRQILGQKVEFLVSFYNNEISEKSEIFDDQFSVERPDGSNFTLKIRSTKLEDSAMYFCASSEEVRVADEQYFGPGTRLTVT.

The rearrangement joins TRBV5-5 to TRBJ1-6, with TRBD1 matching 8 bases. CDR1 is SGHKS and CDR2 is YYEKEE in the germline V gene (reference sequence). This CDR3 spans 16 amino acids. Trimming cost V 4 bases and J 3 bases; bases outside gene matches: 6. The CDR3, as DNA: TGTGCCAGCAGCCCTACAGGACAGGGCTATAATTCACCCCTCCACTTT. The encoded protein is CASSPTGQGYNSPLHF.

J is TRBJ2-7 and V is TRBV5-6, with D perhaps TRBD2 (7 bases). Germline V lookup: CDR1 SGHDT, CDR2 YYEEEE. This CDR3 has 14 amino acids. V gave up 0 bases and J gave up 4 bases, with 11 bases separating them. In nucleotides, the CDR3 is TGTGCCAGCAGCTTGGGTGCGGGGGCATACGAGCAGTACTTC. It codes for CASSLGAGAYEQYF.

The genes are TRBV6-6 and TRBJ1-3; D remains unclear. This CDR3 has 13 amino acids. With 2 bases removed from V and 1 base from J, the gap between germline ends came to 3 bases. Germline V CDR1 and CDR2: MNHNY, SVGAGI (reference sequence). CDR3 residues: CASSYPSGNTIYF. CDR3 coding DNA: TGTGCCAGCAGTTACCCGTCTGGAAACACCATATATTTT.

This chain joins TRBV7-2 and TRBJ2-2; D remains unclear. Germline V CDR1 and CDR2: SGHTA, FQGNSA. The CDR3 length is 14 residues. V lost 3 bases and J 4 bases, leaving 9 bases between the germline ends. CDR3 in amino acids: CASSLVLGTGELFF. CDR3 DNA: TGTGCCAGCAGCTTGGTATTGGGCACCGGGGAGCTGTTTTTT.

The chain is built from TRBV2 and TRBJ2-2; D may be TRBD2 (6 bases). The ends were cut back, 3 bases at V and 7 bases at J, with 18 bases in the middle. CDR1 is SNHLY and CDR2 is FYNNEI in the germline V gene. The CDR3 has 16 residues. CDR3 region: CASSDTGERIFGELFF. As DNA, the CDR3 is TGTGCCAGCAGTGACACGGGGGAGCGGATATTCGGGGAGCTGTTTTTT.

In DNA form, the CDR3 reads TGCGCCAGCAGCTTCGGTGGATCCTCCGGGGAGCTGTTTTTT. It is translated as CASSFGGSSGELFF. The rearrangement uses TRBV5-1 and TRBJ2-2; D gene unclear. The CDR3 contains 14 residues. The germline CDR1 and CDR2 sequences are SGHRS and YFSETQ. Trimming removed 2 bases from V and 6 bases from J, with 11 bases in between.

V usage is TRBV7-9 and J usage is TRBJ1-1; D remains ambiguous. The ends were cut back, 6 bases at V and 0 bases at J, with 14 bases in the middle. Germline assignment: CDR1 SEHNR and CDR2 FQNEAQ (reference sequence). The CDR3 loop spans 15 amino acids. The CDR3 sequence: CASSLGRVMNTEAFF. The CDR3 DNA follows: TGTGCCAGCAGTCTAGGAAGGGTAATGAACACTGAAGCTTTCTTT.

The genes are TRBV19 and TRBJ1-1; the match to TRBD1 covers 8 bases. Germline V CDR1 and CDR2: LNHDA, SQIVND (reference sequence). The V segment lost 8 bases and the J segment 6 bases; nucleotides outside the gene matches: 8. This CDR3 is built from 13 residues. Here the CDR3 DNA reads TGTGCCAGTGGGAACGGACAGGGCTCTGAAGCTTTCTTT. Translated: CASGNGQGSEAFF.

The chain couples TRBV27 to TRBJ2-5; 9 bases line up with TRBD2. The CDR3 covers 13 residues. The germline V gene has CDR1 MNHEY and CDR2 SMNVEV (reference sequence). Losses at the gene ends were 6 bases for V and 3 bases for J; bases not matched to a gene: 2. The CDR3 sequence: CASRLAGEETQYF. CDR3 DNA sequence: TGTGCCAGCAGATTAGCGGGGGAAGAGACCCAGTACTTC.

This rearrangement joins TRBV5-1 to TRBJ1-1; D perhaps matches TRBD1 (6 bases). Germline V lookup: CDR1 SGHRS, CDR2 YFSETQ. CDR3 length equals 11 residues. With 3 bases removed from V and 10 bases from J, the gap between germline ends came to 10 bases. In DNA form, the CDR3 reads TGCGCCAGCAGCTCTCCCAGGGGAGCTTTCTTT. Translated, it gives CASSSPRGAFF.

V usage is TRBV5-8 and J usage is TRBJ1-2, with TRBD1 matching 7 bases. This CDR3 has 14 residues. Germline loops: CDR1 SGHTS, CDR2 YDEGEE. After removal of 4 bases from V and 3 bases from J, the junction contained 6 bases not matched to a gene. The CDR3 sequence: CASSPRGPYYGYTF. The CDR3 coding sequence is TGTGCCAGCAGCCCGAGGGGGCCCTACTATGGCTACACCTTC. The full variable domain, its missing parts supplied by reference TRBV5-8 and TRBJ1-2, is EAGVTQSPTHLIKTRGQQATLRCSPISGHTSVYWYQQALGLGLQFLLWYDEGEERNRGNFPPRFSGRQFPNYSSELNVNALELEDSALYLCASSPRGPYYGYTFGSGTRLTVV.

This clone was recorded only once. The genes are TRBV9 and TRBJ2-2; D is undetermined. Germline CDR1 is SGDLS and CDR2 is YYNGEE. The V and J ends lost 2 bases and 4 bases respectively, with 12 bases between them. This CDR3 has 15 amino acids. The CDR3: CASSVLSDFTGELFF. In DNA form, the CDR3 reads TGTGCCAGCAGCGTTCTCTCTGACTTCACCGGGGAGCTGTTTTTT.

V is TRBV6-1 and J is TRBJ2-3; 10 nucleotides align to TRBD2. V lost 4 bases and J lost 0; bases outside the gene matches: 16. Germline assignment: CDR1 MNHNS and CDR2 SASEGT. This CDR3 comprises 20 residues. The CDR3 loop reads CASSALQGAGGLSSTDTQYF. The CDR3 nucleotides are TGTGCCAGCAGTGCCCTCCAGGGAGCGGGGGGGCTATCTAGCACAGATACGCAGTATTTT.